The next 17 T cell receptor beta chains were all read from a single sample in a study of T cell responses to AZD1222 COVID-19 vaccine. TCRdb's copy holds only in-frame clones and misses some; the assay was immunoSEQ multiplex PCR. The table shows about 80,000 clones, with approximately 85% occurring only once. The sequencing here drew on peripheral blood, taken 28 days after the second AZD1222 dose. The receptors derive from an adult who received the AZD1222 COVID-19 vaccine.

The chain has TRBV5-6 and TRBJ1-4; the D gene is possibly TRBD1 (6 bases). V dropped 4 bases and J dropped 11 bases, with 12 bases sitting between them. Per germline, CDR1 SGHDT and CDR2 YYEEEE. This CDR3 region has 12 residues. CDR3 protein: CASSRRGDKLFF. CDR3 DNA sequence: TGTGCCAGCAGCCGGAGGGGGGATAAACTGTTTTTT.

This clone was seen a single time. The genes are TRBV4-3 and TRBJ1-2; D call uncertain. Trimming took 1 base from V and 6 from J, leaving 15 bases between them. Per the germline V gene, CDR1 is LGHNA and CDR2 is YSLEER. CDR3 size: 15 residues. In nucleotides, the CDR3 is TGCGCCAGCAGCCAAGCGTGGAAGGGAGGCAATGGCTACACCTTC. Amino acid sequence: CASSQAWKGGNGYTF.

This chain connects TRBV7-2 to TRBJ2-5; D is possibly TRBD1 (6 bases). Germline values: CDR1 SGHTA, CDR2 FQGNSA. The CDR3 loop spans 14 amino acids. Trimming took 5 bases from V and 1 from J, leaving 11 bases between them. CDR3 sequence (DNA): TGTGCCAGCAGCGCCGGACAGTCCCAAGAGACCCAGTACTTC. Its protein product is CASSAGQSQETQYF. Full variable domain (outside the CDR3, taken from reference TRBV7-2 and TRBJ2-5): GAGVSQSPSNKVTEKGKDVELRCDPISGHTALYWYRQSLGQGLEFLIYFQGNSAPDKSGLPSDRFSAERTGGSVSTLTIQRTQQEDSAVYLCASSAGQSQETQYFGPGTRLLVL.

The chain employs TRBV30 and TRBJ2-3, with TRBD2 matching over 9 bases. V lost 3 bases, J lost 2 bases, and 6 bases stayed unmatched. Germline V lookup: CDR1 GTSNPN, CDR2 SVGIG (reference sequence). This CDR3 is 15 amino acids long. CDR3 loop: CAWREGLAFTDTQYF. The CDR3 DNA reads TGTGCCTGGAGAGAGGGACTAGCTTTCACAGATACGCAGTATTTT.

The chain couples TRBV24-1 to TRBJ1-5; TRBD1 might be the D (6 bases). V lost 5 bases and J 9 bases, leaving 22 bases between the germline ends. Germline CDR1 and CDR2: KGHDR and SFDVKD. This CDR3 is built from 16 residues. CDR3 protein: CATSGGVQGVWGPQHF. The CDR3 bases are TGTGCCACCAGTGGTGGGGTACAGGGAGTATGGGGGCCCCAGCATTTT.

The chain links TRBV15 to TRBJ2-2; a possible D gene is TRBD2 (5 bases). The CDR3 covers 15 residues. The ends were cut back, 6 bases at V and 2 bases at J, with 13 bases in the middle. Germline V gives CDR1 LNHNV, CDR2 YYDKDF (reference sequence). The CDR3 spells CATRWETVNTGELFF. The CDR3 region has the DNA TGTGCCACCAGGTGGGAGACGGTTAACACCGGGGAGCTGTTTTTT.

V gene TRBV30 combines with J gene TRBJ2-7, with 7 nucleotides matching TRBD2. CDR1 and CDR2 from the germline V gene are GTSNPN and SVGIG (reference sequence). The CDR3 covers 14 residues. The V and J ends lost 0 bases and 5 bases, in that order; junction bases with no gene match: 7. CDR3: CAWSVSWLADEQYF. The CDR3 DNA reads TGTGCCTGGAGTGTATCGTGGCTAGCGGACGAGCAGTACTTC.

Written as DNA, the CDR3 is TGTGCCAGCAGTTTTCAGGGGGCGGAGGAGACCCAGTACTTC. It codes for CASSFQGAEETQYF. This chain connects TRBV6-5 to TRBJ2-5; TRBD1 matches 8 bases. V was clipped by 4 bases and J by 5 bases; unmatched bases: 6. CDR3 length equals 14 residues. Germline V gene data show CDR1 as MNHEY and CDR2 as SVGAGI.

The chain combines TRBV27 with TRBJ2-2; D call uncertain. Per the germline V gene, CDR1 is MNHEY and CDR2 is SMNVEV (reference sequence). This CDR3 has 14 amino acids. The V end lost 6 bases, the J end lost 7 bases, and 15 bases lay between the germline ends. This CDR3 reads CASRGILSVGELFF. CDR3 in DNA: TGTGCCAGCAGGGGGATTCTTAGTGTCGGGGAGCTGTTTTTT.

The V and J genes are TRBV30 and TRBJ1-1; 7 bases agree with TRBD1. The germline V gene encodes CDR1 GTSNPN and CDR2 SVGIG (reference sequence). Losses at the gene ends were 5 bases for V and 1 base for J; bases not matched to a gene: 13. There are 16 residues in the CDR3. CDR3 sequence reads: CAWGRGWGQRNTEAFF. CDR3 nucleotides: TGTGCCTGGGGAAGAGGGTGGGGACAGAGGAACACTGAAGCTTTCTTT.

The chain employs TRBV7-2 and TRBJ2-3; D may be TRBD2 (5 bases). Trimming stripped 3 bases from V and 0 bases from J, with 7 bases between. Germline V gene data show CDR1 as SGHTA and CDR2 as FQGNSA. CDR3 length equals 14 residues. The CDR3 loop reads CASSFGGSTDTQYF. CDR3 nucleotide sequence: TGTGCCAGCAGCTTCGGCGGGAGCACAGATACGCAGTATTTT. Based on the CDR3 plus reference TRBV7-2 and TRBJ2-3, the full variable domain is GAGVSQSPSNKVTEKGKDVELRCDPISGHTALYWYRQSLGQGLEFLIYFQGNSAPDKSGLPSDRFSAERTGGSVSTLTIQRTQQEDSAVYLCASSFGGSTDTQYFGPGTRLTVL.

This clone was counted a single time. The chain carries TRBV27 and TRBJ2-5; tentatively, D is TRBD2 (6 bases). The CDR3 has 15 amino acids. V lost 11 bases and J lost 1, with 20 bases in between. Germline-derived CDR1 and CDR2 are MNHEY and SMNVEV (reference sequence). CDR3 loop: CASALYVGGQETQYF. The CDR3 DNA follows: TGTGCCTCCGCCCTATACGTGGGGGGCCAAGAGACCCAGTACTTC.

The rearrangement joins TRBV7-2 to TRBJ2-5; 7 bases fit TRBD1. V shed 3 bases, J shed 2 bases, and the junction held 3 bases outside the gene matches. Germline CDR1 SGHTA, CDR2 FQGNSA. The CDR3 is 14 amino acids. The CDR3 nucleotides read TGTGCCAGCAGCTTCCGGGACAGACAAGAGACCCAGTACTTC. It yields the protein CASSFRDRQETQYF.

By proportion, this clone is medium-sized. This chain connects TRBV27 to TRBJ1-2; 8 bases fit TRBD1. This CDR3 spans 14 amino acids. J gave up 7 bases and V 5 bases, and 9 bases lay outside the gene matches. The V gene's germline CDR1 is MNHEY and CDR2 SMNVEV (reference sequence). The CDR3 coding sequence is TGTGCCAGCAGTCGGACAGGGTGGTACCCTGGCTACACCTTC. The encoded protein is CASSRTGWYPGYTF.

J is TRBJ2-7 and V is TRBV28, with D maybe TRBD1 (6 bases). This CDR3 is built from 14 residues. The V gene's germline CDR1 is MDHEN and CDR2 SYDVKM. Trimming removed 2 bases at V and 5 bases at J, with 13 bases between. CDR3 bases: TGTGCCAGCAGTTTAGCAGGGGCTAAGAACGAGCAGTACTTC. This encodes CASSLAGAKNEQYF. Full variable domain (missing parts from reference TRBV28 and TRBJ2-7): DVKVTQSSRYLVKRTGEKVFLECVQDMDHENMFWYRQDPGLGLRLIYFSYDVKMKEKGDIPEGYSVSREKKERFSLILESASTNQTSMYLCASSLAGAKNEQYFGPGTRLTVT.

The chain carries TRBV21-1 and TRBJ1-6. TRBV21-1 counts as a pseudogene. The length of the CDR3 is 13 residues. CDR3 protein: CASDRANNSPLHF. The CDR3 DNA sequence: TGTGCCAGCGACCGGGCCAATAATTCACCCCTCCACTTT.

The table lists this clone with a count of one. Here the CDR3 DNA reads TGCGCCAGCAGCTTGTACTCCGAGCGGGGGGGCCATTCGCGCGAGCAGTTCTTC. It encodes CASSLYSERGGHSREQFF. The chain combines TRBV5-1 with TRBJ2-1, with TRBD2 identical over 10 bases. Looked up from germline, CDR1 is SGHRS and CDR2 is YFSETQ. This CDR3 is 18 amino acids long. The V segment lost 1 base and the J segment 10 bases; nucleotides outside the gene matches: 17.